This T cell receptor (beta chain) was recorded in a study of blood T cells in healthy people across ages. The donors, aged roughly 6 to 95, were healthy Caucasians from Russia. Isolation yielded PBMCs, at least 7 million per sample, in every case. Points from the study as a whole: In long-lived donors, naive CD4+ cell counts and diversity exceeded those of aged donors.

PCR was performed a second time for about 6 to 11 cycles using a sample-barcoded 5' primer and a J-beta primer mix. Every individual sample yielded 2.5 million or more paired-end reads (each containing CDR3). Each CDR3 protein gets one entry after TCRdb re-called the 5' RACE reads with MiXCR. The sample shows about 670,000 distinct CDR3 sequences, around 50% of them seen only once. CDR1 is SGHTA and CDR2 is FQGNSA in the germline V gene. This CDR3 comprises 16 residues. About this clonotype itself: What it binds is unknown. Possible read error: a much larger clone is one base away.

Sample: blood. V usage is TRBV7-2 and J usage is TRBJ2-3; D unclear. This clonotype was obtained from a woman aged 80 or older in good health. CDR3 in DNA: TGTGCCAACAGCCCCAACTTGAGGAGAAGCACAGATACGCAGTATTTT. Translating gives CANSPNLRRSTDTQYF.